This T cell receptor beta chain was profiled in a study of pediatric ulcerative colitis. Turning to the study itself: Fewer than ten patients showed pancolitis and two showed left-sided colitis. Study conclusions and caveats: No controls had the two rectal clonotypes shared by ulcerative colitis patients.

Regarding this clone: The target antigen is unknown.

This was a survey-level run. Here immunoSEQ multiplex PCR was the method, and the copy in TCRdb shows in-frame clones only, minus some. The sample shows around 20,000 clones, roughly 70% of them seen only once. Trimming removed 1 base at V and 1 base at J, with 4 bases between. Germline-derived CDR1 and CDR2 are SGHTA and FQGNSA. The CDR3 covers 13 residues. During colonoscopy, one to two rectal pinch biopsies were collected. Before the diagnostic colonoscopy, ulcerative colitis patients were free of immunosuppressive medication. The specimen sequenced was gut tissue. The rearrangement joins TRBV7-2 to TRBJ1-2; D not resolved. This TCR was recovered from a boy younger than 18 with moderate ulcerative colitis. The CDR3 sequence: CASSLGVNYGYTF. For the CDR3, the DNA is TGTGCCAGCAGCTTAGGGGTTAACTATGGCTACACCTTC.